What follows describes a single T cell receptor beta chain. The antigen is undetermined. This specimen belongs to a study of cytomegalovirus exposure and HLA in healthy donors. Study information: An earlier analysis found some 120 million unique TCR beta sequences from about 179 million T cells. Study outcomes and limitations: Earlier results showed most TCR beta V segments being productive about 87% or about 30% of the time. Equally common other TCR beta chains were less clonally expanded than HLA-associated ones, a later analysis found. In a later analysis, at a false discovery rate of 0.05, roughly 17,000 TCR beta sequences matched HLA alleles.

Germline CDR1 is SGHTA and CDR2 is FQGNSA. Trimming took 4 bases from V and 5 from J, leaving 20 bases between them. CDR3 size: 16 residues. In the PCR, 60 Vbeta and 13 Jbeta primers were used. Only in-frame clones appear in the TCRdb table, and some are missing; sequencing was by immunoSEQ multiplex PCR. Altogether 85,000 to 130,000 clones are present, over 75% being singletons, with the ten largest covering more than 3%. This receptor was taken from a man aged 55-75 years in good health and CMV-seronegative. Sequencing was done on a sample of PBMCs. The rearrangement joins TRBV7-2 to TRBJ1-1; weak D call: TRBD1 (5 bases). The CDR3 region is CASSSRPGQRGTEAFF. Here the CDR3 DNA reads TGTGCCAGCAGCTCCCGCCCCGGACAACGGGGGACTGAAGCTTTCTTT.